This TCR beta chain was captured by sequencing in a study of shared clonotypes between healthy human individuals. Genomic DNA from each subset was divided evenly over several immunoSEQ plates. Some clones are missing from TCRdb's copy, which holds only in-frame ones; the method was immunoSEQ multiplex PCR. The table lists about 2.4 million clones, roughly 93% of them singletons. This CDR3 is built from 15 residues. With 7 bases clipped from V and 8 bases from J, the junction kept 14 bases outside the gene matches. CDR1 LNHDA and CDR2 SQIVND come from the germline V gene (reference sequence). Sequenced material: naive CD4+ T cells from PBMCs. This sample's subset: CD45RA+ positively selected. This clonotype was obtained from a man between 18 and 29 years old in good health. Some clones in this sample may be carry-over from other donors' samples. This chain joins TRBV19 and TRBJ1-2, with 9 bases aligning to TRBD1. CDR3 loop: CASTTGDRAGGGYTF. Here the CDR3 DNA reads TGTGCCAGTACCACCGGGGACAGGGCTGGTGGCGGCTACACCTTC.